This TCR beta chain was sequenced for a study of technical replicates of blood from four donors (dated by TCRdb to between 2016 and 2019). With regard to this clone: Its cognate antigen has yet to be identified. The record has no base qualities; no much larger clone is one base away.

Trimming removed 0 bases from V and 1 base from J, leaving 11 bases between the germline ends. Looking up the germline V gene (reference sequence) yields CDR1 SGHNT and CDR2 YYREEE. Counted from cysteine to phenylalanine, this CDR3 has 16 amino acids. Solely the CDR3 DNA is kept, with 48 bases framed from the first base. Library creation used the immunoSEQ multiplex PCR assay. The source is immuneACCESS, and TCRdb retained only in-frame sequences with V and J called. Part of the clones is not carried over; for the studies checked, unresolved V genes explain less than half of this, and the remainder is unexplained. The sample table shows approximately 84,000 clones, and roughly 98% are seen once. Together, the top ten hold approximately 0.15% of the sample.

The TCR was taken from a human donor in good health. The sequencing sample was made of T cells isolated from PBMCs. The chain couples TRBV5-4 to TRBJ2-1; possibly the D gene is TRBD2, per 5 matching bases. The CDR3 region has the sequence CASSLGAEGSYNEQFF. Read as DNA, the sequence is TGTGCCAGCAGCTTGGGAGCAGAGGGATCCTACAATGAGCAGTTCTTC.